One and the same sample provided the 2 T cell receptor beta chains below, sequenced in a study of blood T cell repertoires in COVID-19. Measured with immunoSEQ multiplex PCR; TCRdb has only the in-frame clones, and not every one. The table records around 130,000 clones, about 85% of them present only once. The specimen was peripheral blood. The receptors were gathered from a human donor in a cohort sampled during active COVID-19.

J is TRBJ1-1 and V is TRBV6-6; D remains ambiguous. Germline V gene lookup returns CDR1 MNHNY and CDR2 SVGAGI (reference sequence). V was cut by 1 base and J by 0 bases, with 12 bases left in between. The CDR3 has 16 residues. This chain's CDR3 is CASSYYRSPLNTEAFF. CDR3 in DNA: TGTGCCAGCAGTTACTATCGGAGCCCGCTGAACACTGAAGCTTTCTTT.

The genes are TRBV7-9 and TRBJ2-1; D is uncertain. The germline gives CDR1 SEHNR, CDR2 FQNEAQ (reference sequence). Trimming took 1 base from V and 0 from J, leaving 4 bases between them. The CDR3 extends over 14 amino acids. In nucleotides, the CDR3 is TGTGCCAGCAGCTTAGGCGTCTCCTACAATGAGCAGTTCTTC. Its translation: CASSLGVSYNEQFF.